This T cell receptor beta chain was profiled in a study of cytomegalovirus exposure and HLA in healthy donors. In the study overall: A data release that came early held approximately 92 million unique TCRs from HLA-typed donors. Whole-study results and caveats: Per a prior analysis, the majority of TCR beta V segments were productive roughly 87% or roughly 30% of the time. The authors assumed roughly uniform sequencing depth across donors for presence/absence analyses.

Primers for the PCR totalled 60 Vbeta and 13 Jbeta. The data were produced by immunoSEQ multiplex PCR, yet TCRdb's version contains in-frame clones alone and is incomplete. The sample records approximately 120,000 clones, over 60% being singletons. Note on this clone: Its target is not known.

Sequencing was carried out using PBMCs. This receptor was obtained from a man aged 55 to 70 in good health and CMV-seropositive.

The CDR3 DNA sequence: TGTGCCAGCAGCCTAGGGCGGGACGTCGACAATGAGCAGTTCTTC. The encoded protein is CASSLGRDVDNEQFF. J is TRBJ2-1 and V is TRBV9; D possibly corresponds to TRBD2 (6 bases). Trimming removed 4 bases at V and 5 bases at J, with 16 bases between. The CDR3 contains 15 residues. The germline gives CDR1 SGDLS, CDR2 YYNGEE.